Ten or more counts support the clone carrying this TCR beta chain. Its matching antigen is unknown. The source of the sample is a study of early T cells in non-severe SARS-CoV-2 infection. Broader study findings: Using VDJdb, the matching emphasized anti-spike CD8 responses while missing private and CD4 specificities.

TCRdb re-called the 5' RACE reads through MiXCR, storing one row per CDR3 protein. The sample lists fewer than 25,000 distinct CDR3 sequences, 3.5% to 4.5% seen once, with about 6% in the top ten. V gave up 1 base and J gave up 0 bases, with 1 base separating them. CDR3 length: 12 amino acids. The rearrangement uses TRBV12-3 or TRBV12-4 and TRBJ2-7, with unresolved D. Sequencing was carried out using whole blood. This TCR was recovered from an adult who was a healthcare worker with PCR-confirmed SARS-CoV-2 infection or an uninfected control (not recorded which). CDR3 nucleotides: TGTGCCAGCAGTTTAGTCTCCTACGAGCAGTACTTC. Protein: CASSLVSYEQYF.